Included here is one T cell receptor (beta chain) sequence, with context. Different DNA sequences within this sample yield the same CDR3. CDR3 length: 14 amino acids. Germline CDR1 ENHRY, CDR2 SYGVKD. Trimming stripped 5 bases from V and 1 base from J, with 11 bases between. Method: immunoSEQ multiplex PCR; TCRdb's copy keeps in-frame clones and lacks some. The table records around 330,000 clones, more than 75% of them present only once. This specimen comes from a study of blood T cell repertoires in COVID-19. Sequencing was carried out using peripheral blood. The receptor comes from a woman in her forties or fifties with active or convalescent COVID-19. The chain couples TRBV10-3 to TRBJ1-1; tentatively, D is TRBD1 (5 bases). CDR3 sequence reads: CAISPQGGNTEAFF. DNA of the CDR3: TGTGCCATCAGTCCCCAGGGCGGGAACACTGAAGCTTTCTTT.